This T cell receptor (beta chain) is drawn from a study of CD8 T cells in ankylosing spondylitis. Overall study results and limits: Significantly higher representation of disease-linked clones was reported for matched ankylosing spondylitis synovial fluid. Researchers report that disease-linked clones proved CD8+ and relatively rare in peripheral blood.

TCRdb reprocessed the 5' RACE reads via MiXCR and lists one record per CDR3 protein. Of 250,000 or so distinct CDR3 sequences detected, about 10% appear once; the ten largest clones hold around 7%. Germline V gene sequence: CDR1 SQVTM, CDR2 ANQGSEA. The CDR3 runs to 13 residues. V lost 6 bases, J lost 1 base, and 4 bases stayed unmatched. This clonotype was recorded many times. As yet, its antigen is unknown. Sequencing was carried out using blood, either unsorted or a sorted T cell fraction (not recorded which). The source of this sequence is a male donor with ankylosing spondylitis or in good health (not recorded which). The J gene is TRBJ2-7, the V gene TRBV29-1, with TRBD2 matching over 9 bases. This CDR3 is CSVRLAESYEQYF. The DNA for the CDR3 is TGCAGCGTACGACTAGCGGAATCCTACGAGCAGTACTTC.